This record concerns one T cell receptor (beta chain) sequence. Germline V gene sequence: CDR1 MNHNY, CDR2 SVGAGI (reference sequence). CDR3 length: 18 amino acids. The junction had 18 bases not matched to a gene; V was cut back by 5 bases and J by 9 bases. Authors' processing steps: Estimated nucleated cell counts came from reference gene primer amplification. Data came from immunoSEQ multiplex PCR; TCRdb stores just in-frame clones and leaves some out. That table furnishes V, J and clone size, whereas the DNA furnished D and trimming. Of 200,000 to 250,000 clones listed, 84% are singletons. The data were taken from a study of blood T cell repertoires in COVID-19. Study information: Acute and convalescent COVID-19 samples came from the United States, Italy and Spain. Nucleic acid was either cDNA or gDNA, and it came from T cells, B-cell-depleted T cells, or PBMCs.

The material sequenced was peripheral blood. The origin of this receptor is a man aged 50 or older with acute or convalescent COVID-19. The chain links TRBV6-6 to TRBJ2-1, with 11 bases fitting TRBD2. The DNA for the CDR3 is TGTGCCAGCAGTCTCCGGGGGCTAGCGGGAGGTCCGGGGGCTGAGCAGTTCTTC. As protein: CASSLRGLAGGPGAEQFF.